Below, 15 T cell receptor beta chains from the same sample are listed, as sequenced in a study of technical replicates of blood from several donors. Measured with immunoSEQ multiplex PCR; TCRdb has only the in-frame clones, and not every one. The data show about 15,000 clones, with around 86% seen just once and approximately 11% held by the top ten. The material sequenced was PBMCs. The receptor source for this set is a human donor in good health.

V and J are TRBV19 and TRBJ2-2, with TRBD1 matching over 10 bases. The CDR3 has 14 amino acids. CDR1 is LNHDA, CDR2 SQIVND, per germline (reference sequence). J was trimmed by 6 bases and V by 4 bases; bases with no gene match: 2. CDR3 DNA: TGTGCCAGTAGTACGGGACAGGGGCCCGGGGAGCTGTTTTTT. This gives the protein CASSTGQGPGELFF. Combining the CDR3 with reference TRBV19 and TRBJ2-2 gives the whole variable domain DGGITQSPKYLFRKEGQNVTLSCEQNLNHDAMYWYRQDPGQGLRLIYYSQIVNDFQKGDIAEGYSVSREKKESFPLTVTSAQKNPTAFYLCASSTGQGPGELFFGEGSRLTVL.

In its sample, this clone was seen once. The chain links TRBV7-2 to TRBJ2-7; TRBD2 might be the D (6 bases). Germline CDR1 and CDR2: SGHTA and FQGNSA. Trimming left V 5 bases short and J 3 bases short, with 11 bases between. The CDR3 covers 13 residues. CDR3 nucleotides: TGTGCCAGCAGCCTCGGAGCGGGCTACGAGCAGTACTTC. Its translation is CASSLGAGYEQYF.

This sequence joins TRBV6-1 and TRBJ2-5, with 11 bases that match TRBD2. This CDR3 is built from 16 residues. CDR1 and CDR2 (germline): MNHNS, SASEGT. Trimming at V came to 4 bases and at J to 1 base, leaving 5 bases not matched to a gene. The CDR3 loop reads CASSGAGTSGQETQYF. The CDR3 nucleotides read TGTGCCAGCAGTGGCGCCGGGACTAGCGGCCAAGAGACCCAGTACTTC.

The chain combines TRBV27 with TRBJ1-4, with 8 bases that match TRBD1. Germline V lookup: CDR1 MNHEY, CDR2 SMNVEV (reference sequence). V trimming: 3 bases; J trimming: 7 bases; junction bases outside the gene matches: 7. This CDR3 has 15 residues. CDR3 amino acids: CASSFRTGRGEKLFF. The CDR3 coding sequence is TGTGCCAGCAGTTTCCGGACAGGGCGTGGTGAAAAACTGTTTTTT.

The CDR3 is CASSRGVLASGFTRPYEQYF. The DNA of the CDR3 is TGTGCCAGCAGTCGAGGGGTTCTGGCTAGCGGGTTTACTCGTCCCTACGAGCAGTACTTC. The gene calls are TRBV14 and TRBJ2-7; 8 positions agree with TRBD2. V dropped 6 bases and J dropped 2; count of bases not matched to a gene: 24. The CDR3 is made up of 20 amino acids. From germline, CDR1 is SGHDN and CDR2 FVKESK.

The chain couples TRBV7-3 to TRBJ2-2; 8 bases fit TRBD2. The CDR3 totals 19 residues. The ends lost 1 base at V and 2 bases at J; junction bases unmatched: 12. Germline CDR1 reads SGHTA; CDR2 reads FQGTGA. The CDR3 sequence: CASSLMGSSGGKNTGELFF. DNA for the CDR3: TGTGCCAGCAGCTTAATGGGGTCGAGCGGGGGAAAAAACACCGGGGAGCTGTTTTTT.

This sequence joins TRBV19 and TRBJ2-1, with 10 bases identical to TRBD2. J was trimmed by 9 bases and V by 4 bases; bases with no gene match: 9. This CDR3 is 15 amino acids long. Germline CDR1 and CDR2: LNHDA and SQIVND (reference sequence). The CDR3 DNA follows: TGTGCCAGTAGTACCGCTAGCGGGAGCGGGAGTGAGCAGTTCTTC. Translated, it gives CASSTASGSGSEQFF.

This rearrangement joins TRBV9 to TRBJ2-3; 11 bases map to TRBD1. The CDR3 has 16 amino acids. Losses at the gene ends were 4 bases for V and 4 bases for J; bases not matched to a gene: 8. Per the germline V gene, CDR1 is SGDLS and CDR2 is YYNGEE. The CDR3 DNA sequence: TGTGCCAGCAGCCCCCGGACAGGGGGCAGCGCAGATACGCAGTATTTT. This codes for CASSPRTGGSADTQYF. Using reference TRBV9 and TRBJ2-3 for the parts outside the CDR3, the full variable domain is DSGVTQTPKHLITATGQRVTLRCSPRSGDLSVYWYQQSLDQGLQFLIQYYNGEERAKGNILERFSAQQFPDLHSELNLSSLELGDSALYFCASSPRTGGSADTQYFGPGTRLTVL.

In this sample, this clone turned up once. This chain uses TRBV7-6 with TRBJ2-5; D is possibly TRBD2 (5 bases). The CDR3 runs 15 residues. Germline CDR1 is SGHVS and CDR2 is FNYEAQ. V lost 1 base, J lost 5 bases, and 14 bases lay in between. The CDR3 nucleotides are TGTGCCAGCAGCTTAGGACTACATGGGCCGGAGACCCAGTACTTC. It is translated as CASSLGLHGPETQYF.

Written as DNA, the CDR3 is TGTGCCAGCAAATCAGGGGACCCTGCTTCCTACGAGCAGTACTTC. Translating gives CASKSGDPASYEQYF. The gene calls are TRBV11-1 and TRBJ2-7, with a tentative D call TRBD1 (6 bases). The ends were cut back, 7 bases at V and 1 base at J, with 17 bases in the middle. The CDR3 has 15 residues. The germline CDR1 and CDR2 sequences are SGHAT and FQDESV (reference sequence).

This sequence joins TRBV9 and TRBJ2-7; 10 nucleotides line up with TRBD2. The CDR3 covers 17 residues. Germline-derived CDR1 and CDR2 are SGDLS and YYNGEE. The V gene end was trimmed by 0 bases and the J gene end by 3 bases; junction bases not matched to a gene: 9. This CDR3 is CASSVASLAGVNYEQYF. CDR3 coding DNA: TGTGCCAGCAGCGTAGCTTCGCTAGCGGGGGTTAACTACGAGCAGTACTTC. The whole variable domain, remainder taken from reference TRBV9 and TRBJ2-7, is DSGVTQTPKHLITATGQRVTLRCSPRSGDLSVYWYQQSLDQGLQFLIQYYNGEERAKGNILERFSAQQFPDLHSELNLSSLELGDSALYFCASSVASLAGVNYEQYFGPGTRLTVT.

The chain employs TRBV5-8 and TRBJ2-3; tentatively, D is TRBD2 (5 bases). Germline assignment: CDR1 SGHTS and CDR2 YDEGEE. V shed 3 bases and J shed 2 bases, with 16 bases lying between them. The CDR3 spans 16 residues. CDR3 region: CASSWRSRGPTDTQYF. CDR3 coding DNA: TGTGCCAGCAGCTGGAGGTCCAGAGGCCCCACAGATACGCAGTATTTT.

This clone was seen a single time. The V call is TRBV19, the J call TRBJ1-4; TRBD1 is a possible D gene (6 bases). V lost 3 bases and J lost 6, with 8 bases in between. The CDR3 has 13 residues. The germline V gene encodes CDR1 LNHDA and CDR2 SQIVND (reference sequence). The CDR3 DNA follows: TGTGCCAGTAGTATTAGACAGGATGAAAAACTGTTTTTT. Its protein is CASSIRQDEKLFF.

The chain has TRBV27 and TRBJ2-1; 9 nucleotides align to TRBD2. Germline V lookup: CDR1 MNHEY, CDR2 SMNVEV (reference sequence). The CDR3 has 14 residues. With V trimmed by 6 bases and J by 7 bases, 7 bases remained unmatched. The CDR3 DNA is TGTGCCAGCAGGACTAGCGGAGCCCTAAATGAGCAGTTCTTC. Translated: CASRTSGALNEQFF.

The V gene is TRBV5-1, the J gene TRBJ2-2; 7 bases agree with TRBD2. This CDR3 spans 14 amino acids. Trimming cost V 0 bases and J 7 bases; bases outside gene matches: 3. Germline loops: CDR1 SGHRS, CDR2 YFSETQ. The CDR3 sequence: CASSLGQRGGELFF. The CDR3 nucleotides are TGCGCCAGCAGCTTGGGGCAGCGGGGCGGGGAGCTGTTTTTT.